The following is a T cell receptor beta chain sequence with its context. This CDR3 is built from 13 residues. The germline CDR1 and CDR2 sequences are ENHRY and SYGVKD. V gave up 0 bases and J gave up 6 bases, with 8 bases separating them. The entry originates in a study of TIL therapy for anti-PD-1-resistant metastatic lung cancer. Overall study: Tumors carried a median 1.5 non-synonymous mutations per megabase.

Sequencing used immunoSEQ v3. Clones were sequenced by immunoSEQ multiplex PCR, and TCRdb holds only the in-frame ones, with some missing. This sample has tens of thousands of clones, with roughly 87% found just once. Time point of the sample: pre-treatment sample, taken before nivolumab and TIL therapy. Stage 4 NSCLC adults joined between 2017 and January 2020. Sequencing used blood, obtained at baseline. The chain is built from TRBV10-3 and TRBJ1-1; D not resolved. The receptor was isolated from a person aged 25 to 80 with non-small cell lung cancer. CDR3: CAISESVDSEAFF. CDR3 coding DNA: TGTGCCATCAGTGAGTCGGTAGACTCTGAAGCTTTCTTT.